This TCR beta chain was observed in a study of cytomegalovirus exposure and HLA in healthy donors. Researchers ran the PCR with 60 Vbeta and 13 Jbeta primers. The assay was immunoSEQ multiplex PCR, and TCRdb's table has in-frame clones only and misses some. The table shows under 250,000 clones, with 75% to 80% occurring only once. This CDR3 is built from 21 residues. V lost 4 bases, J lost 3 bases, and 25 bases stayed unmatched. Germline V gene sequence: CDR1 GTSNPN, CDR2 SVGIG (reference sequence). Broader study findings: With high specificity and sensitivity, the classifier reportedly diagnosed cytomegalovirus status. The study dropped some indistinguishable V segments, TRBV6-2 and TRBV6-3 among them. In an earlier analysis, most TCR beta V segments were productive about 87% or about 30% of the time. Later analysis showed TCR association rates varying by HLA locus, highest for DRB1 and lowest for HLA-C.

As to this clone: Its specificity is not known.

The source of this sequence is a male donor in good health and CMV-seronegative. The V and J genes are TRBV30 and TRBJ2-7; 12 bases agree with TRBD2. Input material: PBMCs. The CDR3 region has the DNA TGTGCCTGGACAACAACAGGGGGGTGGAGAACTAGCGGGAGGCCCTTCTACGAGCAGTACTTC. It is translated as CAWTTTGGWRTSGRPFYEQYF.